This T cell receptor beta chain was sequenced for a study of blood T cell repertoires in COVID-19 (dated by TCRdb to between 2020 and 2021). Regarding the research as a whole: Samples from collaborators originated in the United States, Italy and Spain and spanned both the acute and convalescent phases of COVID-19. The prospective study material was composed of cDNA or gDNA derived from T cells, B-cell-depleted T cells, or PBMCs. The dataset comprised deeply sampled blood TCRbeta repertoires from subjects exposed to, actively infected with, or recovered from COVID-19. The repertoires were released in a freely available public database meant as a resource for research on the immune response to SARS-CoV-2. Samples were obtained from the ongoing ImmuneRACE study (first 160 participants) and from approximately 1,200 subjects provided by 6 global collaborators. A de-identified subject ID, COVID-19 status, age in years and sex were almost always included in the sample metadata. Where HLA class I and class II types were available, the types were taken from metadata supplied by the sample provider, not from assay-based typing. Beyond this particular receptor, the publication reports: How much clinical and demographic metadata was included differed by source and by participant, and the metadata was provided uncurated.

Each collaborating institution followed its own protocols to collect whole blood in K2EDTA tubes. For TCRbeta analysis, collaborator samples were shipped as frozen whole blood, as isolated PBMCs, or as DNA extracted from either sample type. The immunoSEQ Assay, a bias-controlled multiplex PCR, was used to amplify TCRbeta CDR3 regions from genomic DNA. The authors processed their data as follows. Nucleated cell counts per sample were estimated from amplification of reference gene primers within the assay. To quantify the absolute abundance of each unique TCRbeta CDR3 rearrangement, sequence reads were collapsed and filtered. For each sample, productive Simpson clonality was calculated by taking the square root of Simpson's diversity index across productive rearrangements. The table was pulled from immuneACCESS by TCRdb, which kept in-frame rearrangements only. Such tables lose some clones; where checked, under half of the loss comes from unresolved V genes, and the rest has no known cause. That table is the source of V, J and clone size, and D and trimming were worked out from the DNA. In all, the sample holds 45,000 or so clones, and around 82% of those were seen once. 25% to 35% of the sample lies in the top ten.

Details on this clone: The target of this receptor is not known. It has no much larger one-base neighbor in the sample; base qualities were not kept.

CDR3 length: 19 amino acids, cysteine to phenylalanine. The DNA shown is the 57-base CDR3, in frame from base 1. V is clipped by 6 bases and J by 0 bases, and the sequence between their germline boundaries is 21 bases long. CDR1 and CDR2, looked up from the germline V gene, are SGHTA and FQGNSA. The TCR was taken from a woman older than 75 with acute or convalescent COVID-19. Recombination linked TRBV7-2 to TRBJ2-6; D gene: possibly TRBD1, on 5 matching bases. Sequencing was carried out using peripheral blood. The CDR3 amino acid sequence is: CASSRRVSPYYSGANVLTF. The nucleotide sequence is given as TGTGCCAGCAGTCGCAGGGTTTCCCCATACTACTCTGGGGCCAACGTCCTGACTTTC.